This TCR beta chain was sequenced for a study of CD8 T cell repertoires and HIV-1 epitope variants. Study-level background: Separate from the cultures, 1M uncultured T cells served as baseline.

Repertoires were generated with immunoSEQ multiplex PCR, while TCRdb's copy carries only in-frame clones and drops some. The repertoire holds thousands of clones, with less than 65% as singletons. This clone was recorded once. Its antigen is not identified. The clonotype comes from a male donor with HIV. The sequenced material came from cultured CD8+ T cells derived from PBMCs.

The CDR3 sequence: CASSSLGQGAETQYF. The CDR3 bases are TGTGCCAGCAGCTCTCTCGGACAGGGGGCAGAGACCCAGTACTTC. This chain connects TRBV7-9 to TRBJ2-5; 11 nucleotides align to TRBD1. Per the germline V gene, CDR1 is SEHNR and CDR2 is FQNEAQ (reference sequence). The V gene end was trimmed by 4 bases and the J gene end by 4 bases; junction bases not matched to a gene: 5. The CDR3 contains 15 residues.